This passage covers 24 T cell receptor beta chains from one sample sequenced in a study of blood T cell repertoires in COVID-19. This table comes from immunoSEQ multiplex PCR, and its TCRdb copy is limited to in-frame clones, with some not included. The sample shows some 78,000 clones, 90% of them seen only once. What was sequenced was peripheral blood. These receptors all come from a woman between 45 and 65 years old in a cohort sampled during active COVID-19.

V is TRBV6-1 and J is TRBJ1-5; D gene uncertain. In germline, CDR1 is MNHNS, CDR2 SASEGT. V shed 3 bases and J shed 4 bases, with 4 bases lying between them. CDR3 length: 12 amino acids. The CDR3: CASSESNQPQHF. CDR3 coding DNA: TGTGCCAGCAGTGAGTCTAATCAGCCCCAGCATTTT.

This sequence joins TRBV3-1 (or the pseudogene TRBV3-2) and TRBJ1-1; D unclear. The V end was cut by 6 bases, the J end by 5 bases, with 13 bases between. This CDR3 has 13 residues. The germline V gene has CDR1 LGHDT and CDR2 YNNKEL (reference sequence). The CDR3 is CASSLVSETEAFF. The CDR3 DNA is TGTGCCAGCAGTCTGGTTAGTGAGACTGAAGCTTTCTTT.

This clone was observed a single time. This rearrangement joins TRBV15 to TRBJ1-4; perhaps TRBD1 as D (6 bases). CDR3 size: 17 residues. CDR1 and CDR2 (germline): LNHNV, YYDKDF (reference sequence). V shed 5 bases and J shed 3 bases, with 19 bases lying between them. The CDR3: CATSPLDRMRANEKLFF. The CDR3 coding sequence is TGTGCCACCAGCCCCCTCGACAGGATGAGAGCTAATGAAAAACTGTTTTTT.

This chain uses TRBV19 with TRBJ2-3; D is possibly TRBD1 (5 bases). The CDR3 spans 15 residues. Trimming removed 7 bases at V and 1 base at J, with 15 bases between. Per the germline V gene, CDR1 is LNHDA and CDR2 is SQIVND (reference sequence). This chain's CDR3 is CASTKGAVGTDTQYF. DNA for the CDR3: TGTGCCAGTACCAAAGGGGCCGTGGGCACAGATACGCAGTATTTT.

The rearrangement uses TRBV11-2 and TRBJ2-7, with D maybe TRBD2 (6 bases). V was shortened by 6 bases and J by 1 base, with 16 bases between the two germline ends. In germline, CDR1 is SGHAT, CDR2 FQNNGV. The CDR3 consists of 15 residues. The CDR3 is CASRRPGLPSYEQYF. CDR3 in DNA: TGTGCCAGCAGGCGACCGGGACTGCCGTCCTACGAGCAGTACTTC. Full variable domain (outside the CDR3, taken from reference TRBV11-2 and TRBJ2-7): EAGVAQSPRYKIIEKRQSVAFWCNPISGHATLYWYQQILGQGPKLLIQFQNNGVVDDSQLPKDRFSAERLKGVDSTLKIQPAKLEDSAVYLCASRRPGLPSYEQYFGPGTRLTVT.

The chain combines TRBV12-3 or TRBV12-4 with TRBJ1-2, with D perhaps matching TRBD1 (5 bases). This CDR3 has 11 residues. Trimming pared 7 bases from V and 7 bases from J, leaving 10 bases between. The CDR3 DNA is TGTGCCAGCACCTGGGGGGTTGGCTACACCTTC. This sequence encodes CASTWGVGYTF.

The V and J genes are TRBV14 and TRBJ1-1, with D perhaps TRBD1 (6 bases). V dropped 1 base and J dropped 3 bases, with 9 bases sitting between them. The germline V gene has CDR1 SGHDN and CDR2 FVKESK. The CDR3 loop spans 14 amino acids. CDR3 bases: TGTGCCAGCAGCCAAGGGCAGGGGCACACTGAAGCTTTCTTT. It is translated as CASSQGQGHTEAFF.

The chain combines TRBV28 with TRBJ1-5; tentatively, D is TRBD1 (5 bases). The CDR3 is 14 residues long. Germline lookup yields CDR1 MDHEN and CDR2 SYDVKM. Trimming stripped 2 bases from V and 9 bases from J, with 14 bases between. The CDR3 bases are TGTGCCAGCAGTTTAGATGTACACGACAGGCCCCAGCATTTT. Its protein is CASSLDVHDRPQHF.

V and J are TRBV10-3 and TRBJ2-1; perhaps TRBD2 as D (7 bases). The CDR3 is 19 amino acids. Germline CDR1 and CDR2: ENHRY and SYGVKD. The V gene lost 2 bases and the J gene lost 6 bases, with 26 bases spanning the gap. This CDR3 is CAISERGGGGNSAGNEQFF. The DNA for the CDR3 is TGTGCCATCAGTGAGAGGGGGGGTGGCGGGAACTCTGCTGGCAATGAGCAGTTCTTC.

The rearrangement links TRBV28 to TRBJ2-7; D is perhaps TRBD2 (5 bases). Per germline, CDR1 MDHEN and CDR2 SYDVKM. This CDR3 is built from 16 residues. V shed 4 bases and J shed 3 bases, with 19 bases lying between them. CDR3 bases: TGTGCCAGCAGTTGGGGTAAGAGTTGGGAGAACTACGAGCAGTACTTC. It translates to CASSWGKSWENYEQYF.

Here the CDR3 reads CASSEGGEPSYEQYF. For the CDR3, the DNA is TGTGCCAGCAGTGAAGGAGGGGAGCCATCCTACGAGCAGTACTTC. The chain uses TRBV25-1 and TRBJ2-7, with a possible D match to TRBD2 (6 bases). V dropped 2 bases and J dropped 1 base, with 12 bases sitting between them. This CDR3 is 15 amino acids long. The germline V gene has CDR1 MGHDK and CDR2 SYGVNS.

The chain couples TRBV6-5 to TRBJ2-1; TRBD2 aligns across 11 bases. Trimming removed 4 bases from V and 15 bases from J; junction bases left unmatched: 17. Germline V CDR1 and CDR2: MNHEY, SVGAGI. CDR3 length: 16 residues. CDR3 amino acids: CASSSPPGTSGLVWFF. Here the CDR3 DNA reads TGTGCCAGCAGTTCACCCCCCGGGACTAGCGGCCTTGTCTGGTTCTTC.

Here the CDR3 reads CASSLGRGQETQYF. The CDR3 coding sequence is TGCGCCAGCAGCTTGGGGAGGGGGCAGGAGACCCAGTACTTC. The gene calls are TRBV5-1 and TRBJ2-5; D might be TRBD1 (7 bases). Germline loops: CDR1 SGHRS, CDR2 YFSETQ. CDR3 length: 14 amino acids. The V end was cut by 0 bases, the J end by 5 bases, with 11 bases between.

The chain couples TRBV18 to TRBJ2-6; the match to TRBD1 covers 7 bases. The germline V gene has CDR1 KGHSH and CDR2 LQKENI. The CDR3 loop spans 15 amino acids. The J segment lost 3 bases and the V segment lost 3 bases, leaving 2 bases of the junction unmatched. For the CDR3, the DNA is TGTGCCAGCTCACCGACAGGGATTGGGGCCAACGTCCTGACTTTC. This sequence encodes CASSPTGIGANVLTF. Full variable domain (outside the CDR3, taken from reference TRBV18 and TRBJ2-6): NAGVMQNPRHLVRRRGQEARLRCSPMKGHSHVYWYRQLPEEGLKFMVYLQKENIIDESGMPKERFSAEFPKEGPSILRIQQVVRGDSAAYFCASSPTGIGANVLTFGAGSRLTVL.

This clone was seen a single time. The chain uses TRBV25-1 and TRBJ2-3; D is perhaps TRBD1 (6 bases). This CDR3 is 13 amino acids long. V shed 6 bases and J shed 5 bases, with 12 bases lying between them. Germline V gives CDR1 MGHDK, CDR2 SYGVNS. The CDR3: CASRSQGKDTQYF. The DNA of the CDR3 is TGTGCCAGCAGATCCCAGGGGAAAGATACGCAGTATTTT.

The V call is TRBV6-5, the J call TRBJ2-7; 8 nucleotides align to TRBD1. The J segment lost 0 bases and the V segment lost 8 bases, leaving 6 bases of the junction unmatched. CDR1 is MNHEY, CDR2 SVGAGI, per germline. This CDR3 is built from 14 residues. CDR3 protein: CASHRTGSSYEQYF. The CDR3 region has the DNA TGTGCCAGCCATCGGACAGGGAGCTCCTACGAGCAGTACTTC.

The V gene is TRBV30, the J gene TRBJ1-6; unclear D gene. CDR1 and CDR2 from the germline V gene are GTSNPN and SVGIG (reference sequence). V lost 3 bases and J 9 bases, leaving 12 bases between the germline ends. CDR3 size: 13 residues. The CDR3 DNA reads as TGTGCCTGGAGAGTCTGGGAGGGTTCACCCCTCCACTTT. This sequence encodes CAWRVWEGSPLHF.

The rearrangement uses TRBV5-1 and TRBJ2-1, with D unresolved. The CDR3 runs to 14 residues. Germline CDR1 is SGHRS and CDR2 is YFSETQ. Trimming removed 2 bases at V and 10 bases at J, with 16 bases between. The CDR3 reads CASSFSPMEPEQFF. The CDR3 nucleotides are TGCGCCAGCAGCTTTAGCCCCATGGAGCCCGAGCAGTTCTTC.

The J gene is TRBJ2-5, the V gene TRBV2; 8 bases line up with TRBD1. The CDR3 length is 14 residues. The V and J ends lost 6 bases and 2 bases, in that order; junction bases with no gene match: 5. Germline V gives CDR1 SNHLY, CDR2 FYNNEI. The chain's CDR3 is CASRDRDSQETQYF. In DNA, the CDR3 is TGTGCCAGCAGGGACAGGGACAGTCAAGAGACCCAGTACTTC.

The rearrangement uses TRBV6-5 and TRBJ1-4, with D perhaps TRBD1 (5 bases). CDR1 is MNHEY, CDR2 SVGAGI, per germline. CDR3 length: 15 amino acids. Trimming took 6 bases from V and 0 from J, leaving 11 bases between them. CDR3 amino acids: CASRGGTPTNEKLFF. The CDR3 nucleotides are TGTGCCAGCAGGGGGGGGACGCCAACTAATGAAAAACTGTTTTTT.

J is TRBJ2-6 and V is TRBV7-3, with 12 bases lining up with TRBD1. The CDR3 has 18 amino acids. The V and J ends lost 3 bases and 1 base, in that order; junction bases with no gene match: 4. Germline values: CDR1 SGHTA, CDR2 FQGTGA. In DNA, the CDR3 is TGTGCCAGCAGCTTCTCGGGACAGGGGGCTTCTGGGGCCAACGTCCTGACTTTC. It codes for CASSFSGQGASGANVLTF.

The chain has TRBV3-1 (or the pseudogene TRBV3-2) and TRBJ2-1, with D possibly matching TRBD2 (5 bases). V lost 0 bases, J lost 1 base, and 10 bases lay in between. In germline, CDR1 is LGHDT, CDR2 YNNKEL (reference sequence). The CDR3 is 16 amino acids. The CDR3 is CASSQDPGGSYNEQFF. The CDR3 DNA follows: TGTGCCAGCAGCCAAGATCCCGGCGGGTCCTACAATGAGCAGTTCTTC.

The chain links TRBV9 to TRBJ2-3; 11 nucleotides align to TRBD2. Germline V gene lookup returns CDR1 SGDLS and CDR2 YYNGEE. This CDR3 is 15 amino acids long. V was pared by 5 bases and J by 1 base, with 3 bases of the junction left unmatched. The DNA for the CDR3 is TGTGCCAGCAGTTGGGGACTAGCGGGCACAGATACGCAGTATTTT. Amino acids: CASSWGLAGTDTQYF.

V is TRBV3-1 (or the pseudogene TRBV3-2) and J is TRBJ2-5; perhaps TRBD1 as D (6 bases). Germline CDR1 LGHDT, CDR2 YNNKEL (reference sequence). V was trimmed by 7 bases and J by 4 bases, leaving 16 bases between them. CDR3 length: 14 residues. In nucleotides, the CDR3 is TGTGCCAGCACCGGACAGTACGGAGGAGAGACCCAGTACTTC. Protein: CASTGQYGGETQYF.